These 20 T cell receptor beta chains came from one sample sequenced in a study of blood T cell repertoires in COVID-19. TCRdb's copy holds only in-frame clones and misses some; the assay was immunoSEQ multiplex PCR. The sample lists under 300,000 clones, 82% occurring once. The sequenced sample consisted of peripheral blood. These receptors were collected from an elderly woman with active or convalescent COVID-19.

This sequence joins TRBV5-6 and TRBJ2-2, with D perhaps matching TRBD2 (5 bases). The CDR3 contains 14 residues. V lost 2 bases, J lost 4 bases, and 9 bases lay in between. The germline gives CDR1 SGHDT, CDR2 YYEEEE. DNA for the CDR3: TGTGCCAGCAGCTTTTCTGAGGGCACCGGGGAGCTGTTTTTT. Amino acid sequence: CASSFSEGTGELFF.

The CDR3 nucleotides are TGTGCCAGCAGTGAGACAGGGCGTAGCCAGCCCCAGCATTTT. Its translation: CASSETGRSQPQHF. The V gene is TRBV2, the J gene TRBJ1-5; 7 bases are shared with TRBD1. Germline V gives CDR1 SNHLY, CDR2 FYNNEI. J was trimmed by 7 bases and V by 3 bases; bases with no gene match: 6. The length of the CDR3 is 14 residues.

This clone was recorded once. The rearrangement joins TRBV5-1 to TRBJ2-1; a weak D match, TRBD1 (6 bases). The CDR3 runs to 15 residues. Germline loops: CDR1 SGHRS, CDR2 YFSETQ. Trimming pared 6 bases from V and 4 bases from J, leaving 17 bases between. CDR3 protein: CASNKGQMIYNEQFF. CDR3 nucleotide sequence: TGCGCCAGCAACAAAGGACAGATGATTTACAATGAGCAGTTCTTC.

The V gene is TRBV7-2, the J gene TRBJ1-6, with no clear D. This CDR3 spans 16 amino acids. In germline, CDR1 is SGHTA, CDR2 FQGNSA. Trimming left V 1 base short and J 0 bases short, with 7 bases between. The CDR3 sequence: CASSLDWSSYNSPLHF. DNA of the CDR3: TGTGCCAGCAGCTTAGATTGGAGCTCCTATAATTCACCCCTCCACTTT.

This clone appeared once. This chain's CDR3 is CASSMLANTGELFF. The CDR3 DNA follows: TGCGCCAGCAGCATGCTAGCAAACACCGGGGAGCTGTTTTTT. The chain is built from TRBV5-1 and TRBJ2-2; D may be TRBD2 (5 bases). The CDR3 spans 14 residues. The germline V gene has CDR1 SGHRS and CDR2 YFSETQ. Trimming took off 4 bases at V and 2 bases at J, with 9 bases between the two ends.

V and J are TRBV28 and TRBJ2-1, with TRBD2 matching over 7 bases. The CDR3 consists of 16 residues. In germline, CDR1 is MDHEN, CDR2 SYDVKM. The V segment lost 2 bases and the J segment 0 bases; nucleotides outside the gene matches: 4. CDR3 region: CASSLGGVDSYNEQFF. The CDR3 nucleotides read TGTGCCAGCAGTTTAGGGGGGGTGGACTCCTACAATGAGCAGTTCTTC.

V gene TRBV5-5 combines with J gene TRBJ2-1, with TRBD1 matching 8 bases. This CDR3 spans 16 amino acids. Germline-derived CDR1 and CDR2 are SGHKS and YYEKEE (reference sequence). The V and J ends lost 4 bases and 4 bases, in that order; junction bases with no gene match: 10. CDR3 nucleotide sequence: TGTGCCAGCAGCATCCGACAGGGGTCGGCTTACAATGAGCAGTTCTTC. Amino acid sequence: CASSIRQGSAYNEQFF.

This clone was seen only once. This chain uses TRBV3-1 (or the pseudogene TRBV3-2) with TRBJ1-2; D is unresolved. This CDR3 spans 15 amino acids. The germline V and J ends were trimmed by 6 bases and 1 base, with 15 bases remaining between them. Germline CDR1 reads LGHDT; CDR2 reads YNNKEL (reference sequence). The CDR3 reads CASRPATVYNYGYTF. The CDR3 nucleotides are TGTGCCAGCAGGCCAGCCACAGTTTATAACTATGGCTACACCTTC.

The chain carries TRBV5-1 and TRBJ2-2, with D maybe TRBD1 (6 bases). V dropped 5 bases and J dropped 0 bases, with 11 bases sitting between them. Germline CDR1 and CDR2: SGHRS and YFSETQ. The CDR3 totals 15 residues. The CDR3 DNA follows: TGCGCCAGCAGGGGGGCAGAGTCGAACACCGGGGAGCTGTTTTTT. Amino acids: CASRGAESNTGELFF. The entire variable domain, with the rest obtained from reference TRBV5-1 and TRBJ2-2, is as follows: KAGVTQTPRYLIKTRGQQVTLSCSPISGHRSVSWYQQTPGQGLQFLFEYFSETQRNKGNFPGRFSGRQFSNSRSEMNVSTLELGDSALYLCASRGAESNTGELFFGEGSRLTVL.

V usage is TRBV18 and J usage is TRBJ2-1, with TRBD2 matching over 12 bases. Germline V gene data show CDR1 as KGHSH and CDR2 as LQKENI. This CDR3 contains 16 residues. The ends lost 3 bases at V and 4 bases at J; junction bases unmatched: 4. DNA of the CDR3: TGTGCCAGCTCACCGGGACTAGCGGGCGAATACAATGAGCAGTTCTTC. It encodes CASSPGLAGEYNEQFF.

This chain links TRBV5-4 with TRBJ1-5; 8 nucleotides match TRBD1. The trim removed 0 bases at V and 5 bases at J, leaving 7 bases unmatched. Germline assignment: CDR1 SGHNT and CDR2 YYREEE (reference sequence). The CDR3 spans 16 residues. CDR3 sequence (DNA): TGTGCCAGCAGCTTGGACGGACAGGGAGGGGATCAGCCCCAGCATTTT. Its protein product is CASSLDGQGGDQPQHF.

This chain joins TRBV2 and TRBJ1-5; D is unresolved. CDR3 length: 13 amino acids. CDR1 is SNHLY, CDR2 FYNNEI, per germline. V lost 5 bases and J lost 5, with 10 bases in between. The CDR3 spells CASSIAKDQPQHF. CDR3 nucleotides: TGTGCCAGCAGTATAGCAAAGGATCAGCCCCAGCATTTT. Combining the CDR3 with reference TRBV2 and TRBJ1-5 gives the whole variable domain EPEVTQTPSHQVTQMGQEVILRCVPISNHLYFYWYRQILGQKVEFLVSFYNNEISEKSEIFDDQFSVERPDGSNFTLKIRSTKLEDSAMYFCASSIAKDQPQHFGDGTRLSIL.

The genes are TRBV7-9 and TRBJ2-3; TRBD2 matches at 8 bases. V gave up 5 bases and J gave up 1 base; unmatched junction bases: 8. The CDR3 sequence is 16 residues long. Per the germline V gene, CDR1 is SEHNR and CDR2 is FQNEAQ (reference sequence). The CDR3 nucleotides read TGTGCCAGCAGCCTAACTAGCGGTCACGGCACAGATACGCAGTATTTT. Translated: CASSLTSGHGTDTQYF.

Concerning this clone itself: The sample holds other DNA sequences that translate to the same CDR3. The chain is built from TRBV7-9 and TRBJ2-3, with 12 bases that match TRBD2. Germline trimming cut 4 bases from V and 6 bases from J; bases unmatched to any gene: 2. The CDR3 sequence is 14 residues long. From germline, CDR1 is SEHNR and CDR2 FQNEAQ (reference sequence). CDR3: CASSWTSGTDTQYF. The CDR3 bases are TGTGCCAGCAGCTGGACTAGCGGGACGGATACGCAGTATTTT.

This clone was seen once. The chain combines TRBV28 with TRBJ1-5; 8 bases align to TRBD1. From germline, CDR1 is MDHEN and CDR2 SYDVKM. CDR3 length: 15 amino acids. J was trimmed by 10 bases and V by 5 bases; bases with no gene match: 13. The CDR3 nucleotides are TGTGCCAGCAGTACCCTCGGACAGGGAAAAGAACCCCAGCATTTT. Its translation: CASSTLGQGKEPQHF.

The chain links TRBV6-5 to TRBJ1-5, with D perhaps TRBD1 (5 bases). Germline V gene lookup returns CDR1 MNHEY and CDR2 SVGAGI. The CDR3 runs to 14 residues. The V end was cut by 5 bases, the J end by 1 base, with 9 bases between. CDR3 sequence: CASSPQGSNQPQHF. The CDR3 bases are TGTGCCAGCAGTCCTCAGGGAAGCAATCAGCCCCAGCATTTT.

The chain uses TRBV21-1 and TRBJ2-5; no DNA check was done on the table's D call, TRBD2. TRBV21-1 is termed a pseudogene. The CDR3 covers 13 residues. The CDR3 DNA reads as TGTGCCAGCAGCAAACTACTATGGCAGACCCAGTACTTC. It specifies CASSKLLWQTQYF.

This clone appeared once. CDR3 nucleotide sequence: TGCGCCAGCAGCTTGTCGGCGGATTTTGAAGCTTTCTTT. This codes for CASSLSADFEAFF. The rearrangement joins TRBV5-1 to TRBJ1-1; D is undetermined. CDR1 and CDR2 from the germline V gene are SGHRS and YFSETQ. The V gene lost 1 base and the J gene lost 7 bases, with 11 bases spanning the gap. The CDR3 covers 13 residues.

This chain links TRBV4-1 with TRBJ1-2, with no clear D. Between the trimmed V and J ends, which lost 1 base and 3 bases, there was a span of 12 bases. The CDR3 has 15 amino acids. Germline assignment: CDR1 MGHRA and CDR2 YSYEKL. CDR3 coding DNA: TGCGCCAGCAGCCAAGTTGAGGTCAGCCACTATGGCTACACCTTC. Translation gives CASSQVEVSHYGYTF.

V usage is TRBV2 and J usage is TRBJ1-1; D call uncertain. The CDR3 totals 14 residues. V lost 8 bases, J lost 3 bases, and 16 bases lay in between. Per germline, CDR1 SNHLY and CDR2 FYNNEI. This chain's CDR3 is CASCGQEWDTEAFF. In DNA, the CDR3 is TGTGCCAGCTGTGGGCAGGAATGGGACACTGAAGCTTTCTTT.